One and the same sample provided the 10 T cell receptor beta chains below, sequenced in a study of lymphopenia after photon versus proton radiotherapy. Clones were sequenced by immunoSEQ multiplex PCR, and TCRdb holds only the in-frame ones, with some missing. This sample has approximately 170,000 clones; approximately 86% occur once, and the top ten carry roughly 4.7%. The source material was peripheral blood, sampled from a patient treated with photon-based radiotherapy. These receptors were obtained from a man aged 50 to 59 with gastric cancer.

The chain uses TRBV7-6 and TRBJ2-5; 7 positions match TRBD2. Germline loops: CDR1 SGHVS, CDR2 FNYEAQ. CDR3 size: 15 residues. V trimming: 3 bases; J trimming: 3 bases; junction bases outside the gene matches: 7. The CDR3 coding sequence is TGTGCCAGCAGCTTCGGACTAGTCACCGAAGAGACCCAGTACTTC. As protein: CASSFGLVTEETQYF.

CDR3 in amino acids: CASSSYAGELFF. As DNA, the CDR3 is TGTGCCAGCAGTTCCTATGCCGGGGAGCTGTTTTTT. The chain links TRBV28 to TRBJ2-2; D unclear. CDR3 length: 12 residues. V shed 4 bases and J shed 6 bases, with 6 bases lying between them. Per the germline V gene, CDR1 is MDHEN and CDR2 is SYDVKM.

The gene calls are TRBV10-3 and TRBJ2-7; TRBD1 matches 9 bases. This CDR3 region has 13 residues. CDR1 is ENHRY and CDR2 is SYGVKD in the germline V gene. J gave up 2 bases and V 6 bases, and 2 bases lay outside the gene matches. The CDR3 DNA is TGTGCCATCAGGGGACAGGGTGCCTACGAGCAGTACTTC. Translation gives CAIRGQGAYEQYF.

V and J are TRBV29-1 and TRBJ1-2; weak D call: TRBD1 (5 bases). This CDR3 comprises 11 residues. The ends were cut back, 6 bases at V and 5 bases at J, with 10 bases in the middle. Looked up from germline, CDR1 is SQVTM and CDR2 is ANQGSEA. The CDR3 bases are TGCAGCGTCCAAAAGGGGTATGGCTACACCTTC. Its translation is CSVQKGYGYTF.

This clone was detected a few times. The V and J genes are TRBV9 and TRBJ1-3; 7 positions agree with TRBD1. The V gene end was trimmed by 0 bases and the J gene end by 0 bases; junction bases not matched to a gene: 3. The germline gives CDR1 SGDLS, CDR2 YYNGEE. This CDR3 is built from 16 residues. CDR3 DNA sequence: TGTGCCAGCAGCGTAGAGCCAGGGGGCTCTGGAAACACCATATATTTT. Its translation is CASSVEPGGSGNTIYF. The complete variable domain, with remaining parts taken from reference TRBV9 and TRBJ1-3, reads DSGVTQTPKHLITATGQRVTLRCSPRSGDLSVYWYQQSLDQGLQFLIQYYNGEERAKGNILERFSAQQFPDLHSELNLSSLELGDSALYFCASSVEPGGSGNTIYFGEGSWLTVV.

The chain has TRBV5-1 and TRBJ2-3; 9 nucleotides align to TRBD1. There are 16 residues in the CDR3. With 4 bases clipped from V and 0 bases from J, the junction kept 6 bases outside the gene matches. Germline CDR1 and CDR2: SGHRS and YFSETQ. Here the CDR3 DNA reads TGCGCCAGCAGCACACAGGGGGCAACTAGCACAGATACGCAGTATTTT. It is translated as CASSTQGATSTDTQYF.

This CDR3 is CASSPKAGRENEQYF. CDR3 in DNA: TGTGCCAGCTCACCCAAGGCAGGGAGGGAAAACGAGCAGTACTTC. This chain joins TRBV18 and TRBJ2-7; 7 bases are shared with TRBD2. The V and J ends lost 3 bases and 5 bases, in that order; junction bases with no gene match: 10. The CDR3 covers 15 residues. CDR1 and CDR2 from the germline V gene are KGHSH and LQKENI.

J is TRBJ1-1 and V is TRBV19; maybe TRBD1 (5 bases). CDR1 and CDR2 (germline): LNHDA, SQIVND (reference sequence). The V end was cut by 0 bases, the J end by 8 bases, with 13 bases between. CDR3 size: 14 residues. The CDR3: CASSIDLGDGEAFF. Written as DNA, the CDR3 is TGTGCCAGTAGTATAGATCTAGGGGATGGAGAAGCTTTCTTT.

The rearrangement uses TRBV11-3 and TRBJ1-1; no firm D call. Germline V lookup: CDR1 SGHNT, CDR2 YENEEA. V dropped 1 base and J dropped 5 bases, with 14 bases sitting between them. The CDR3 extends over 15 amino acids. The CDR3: CASSLAPRVGTEAFF. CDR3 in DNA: TGTGCCAGCAGCTTAGCCCCGAGGGTAGGGACTGAAGCTTTCTTT. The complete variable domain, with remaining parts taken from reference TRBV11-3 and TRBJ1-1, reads EAGVVQSPRYKIIEKKQPVAFWCNPISGHNTLYWYLQNLGQGPELLIRYENEEAVDDSQLPKDRFSAERLKGVDSTLKIQPAELGDSAVYLCASSLAPRVGTEAFFGQGTRLTVV.

The CDR3 reads CASSDRQGGEQYF. CDR3 bases: TGTGCCAGCAGTGACCGACAGGGGGGCGAGCAGTACTTC. The chain uses TRBV25-1 and TRBJ2-7, with TRBD1 matching over 9 bases. The CDR3 is 13 residues long. Germline lookup yields CDR1 MGHDK and CDR2 SYGVNS. V shed 3 bases and J 6 bases; nucleotides not matched to a gene: 3.